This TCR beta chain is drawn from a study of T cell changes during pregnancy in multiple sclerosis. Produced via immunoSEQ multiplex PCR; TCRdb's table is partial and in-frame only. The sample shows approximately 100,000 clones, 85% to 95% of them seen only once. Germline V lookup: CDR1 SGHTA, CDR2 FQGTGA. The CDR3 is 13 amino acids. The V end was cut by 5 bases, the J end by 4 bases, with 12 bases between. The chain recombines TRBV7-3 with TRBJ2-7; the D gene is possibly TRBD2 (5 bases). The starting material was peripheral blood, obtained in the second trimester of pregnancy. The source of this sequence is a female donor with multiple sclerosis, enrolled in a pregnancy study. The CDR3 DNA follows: TGTGCCAGCAGCCCGGAGGTAGGTTACGAGCAGTACTTC. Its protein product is CASSPEVGYEQYF.